This T cell receptor (beta chain) stems from a study of beta chain features in type 1 diabetes. In its sample, this clone was seen a few times. Using CD45RO/CCR7/CD25/CD127/CD95/CD27, CD4+ naive, central memory, regulatory and stem cell-like memory cells were sorted. Expressed TCRB transcripts were sequenced because the entire RNA isolate underwent reverse transcription. Profiled with immunoSEQ multiplex PCR; TCRdb holds only in-frame clones, not every one. The sample contains roughly 380,000 clones, around a fifth of which appear only once. J gave up 5 bases and V 0 bases, and 4 bases lay outside the gene matches. CDR1 is SQVTM, CDR2 ANQGSEA, per germline. CDR3 size: 14 residues.

The chain joins TRBV29-1 to TRBJ1-2; 9 nucleotides align to TRBD1. The sample consisted of naive CD4+ T cells from blood. This TCR was recovered from a woman younger than 35 in good health. CDR3 loop: CSVEDTGTGYGYTF. CDR3 in DNA: TGCAGCGTTGAAGACACCGGGACAGGGTATGGCTACACCTTC. Using reference TRBV29-1 and TRBJ1-2 for the parts outside the CDR3, the full variable domain is SAVISQKPSRDICQRGTSLTIQCQVDSQVTMMFWYRQQPGQSLTLIATANQGSEATYESGFVIDKFPISRPNLTFSTLTVSNMSPEDSSIYLCSVEDTGTGYGYTFGSGTRLTVV.